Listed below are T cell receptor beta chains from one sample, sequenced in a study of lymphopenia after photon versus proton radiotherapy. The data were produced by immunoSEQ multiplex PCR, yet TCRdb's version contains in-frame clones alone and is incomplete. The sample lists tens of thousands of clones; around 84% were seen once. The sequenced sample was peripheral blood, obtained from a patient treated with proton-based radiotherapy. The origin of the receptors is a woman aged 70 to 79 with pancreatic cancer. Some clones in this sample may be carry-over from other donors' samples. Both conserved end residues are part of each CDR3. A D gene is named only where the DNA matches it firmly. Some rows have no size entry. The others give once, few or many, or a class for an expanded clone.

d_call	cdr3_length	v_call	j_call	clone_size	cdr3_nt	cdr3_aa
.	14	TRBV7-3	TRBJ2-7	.	TGTGCCAGCAGCCTCGGGACGGGATCCTACGAGCAGTACTTC	CASSLGTGSYEQYF
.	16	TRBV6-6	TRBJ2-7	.	TGTGCCAGCAGTTATCCCCAGGGTCGAGGGACCTACGAGCAGTACTTC	CASSYPQGRGTYEQYF
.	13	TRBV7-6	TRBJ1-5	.	TGTGCCAGCAGCTTACAGGGAAATCAGCCCCAGCATTTT	CASSLQGNQPQHF
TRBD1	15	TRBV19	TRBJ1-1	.	TGTGCCAGTAGTGGCCGCGGGGACAGGAACACTGAAGCTTTCTTT	CASSGRGDRNTEAFF
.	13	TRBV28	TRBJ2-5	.	TGTGCCAGCAGCGATGAACATAGAGAGACCCAGTACTTC	CASSDEHRETQYF
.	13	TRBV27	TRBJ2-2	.	TGTGCCAGCAGTCTCGGTGGCACCGGGGAGCTGTTTTTT	CASSLGGTGELFF
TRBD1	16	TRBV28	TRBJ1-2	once	TGTGCCAGCTCTTTACAAGGTGGCAGGGGGGAGTATGGCTACACCTTC	CASSLQGGRGEYGYTF
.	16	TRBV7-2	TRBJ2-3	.	TGTGCCAGCAGCTTTGAGGGACGGGGTGGCACAGATACGCAGTATTTT	CASSFEGRGGTDTQYF
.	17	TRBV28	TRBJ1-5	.	TGTGCCAGCAGCCCCCCCCGACGGGGTAGTAGCAATCAGCCCCAGCATTTT	CASSPPRRGSSNQPQHF
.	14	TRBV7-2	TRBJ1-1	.	TGTGCCAGCAGCTCCCTGGTTTGGGACACTGAAGCTTTCTTT	CASSSLVWDTEAFF
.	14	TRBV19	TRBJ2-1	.	TGTGCCAGTAGGAGTGGTAGGGGTGGTGGTGAGCAGTTCTTC	CASRSGRGGGEQFF
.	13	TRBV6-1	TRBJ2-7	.	TGTGCCAGCAGTGATCTCAGGGTTGGCGAGCAGTACTTC	CASSDLRVGEQYF
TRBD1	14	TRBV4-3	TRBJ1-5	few	TGCGCCAGCAGTCGGACAGGGGGCAATCAGCCCCAGCATTTT	CASSRTGGNQPQHF
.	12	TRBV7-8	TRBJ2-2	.	TGTGCCAGCAGATTTGGCCAGGGGGAGCTGTTTTTT	CASRFGQGELFF
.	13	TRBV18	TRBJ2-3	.	TGTGCCAGCTCACCAAGTCACGCAGATACGCAGTATTTT	CASSPSHADTQYF
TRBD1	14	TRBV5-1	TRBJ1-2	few	TGCGCCAGCAGCCCAAGGGACAGATCCTATGGCTACACCTTC	CASSPRDRSYGYTF
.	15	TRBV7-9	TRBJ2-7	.	TGTGCCAGCAGCTTAAAGACAGCACTAAACTACGAGCAGTACTTC	CASSLKTALNYEQYF
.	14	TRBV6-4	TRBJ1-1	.	TGTGCCAGCAGCCCCGAAGGGCTAAACACTGAAGCTTTCTTT	CASSPEGLNTEAFF
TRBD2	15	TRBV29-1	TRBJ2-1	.	TGCAGCGTTCCTACAAGCGGGAGGTTTTACAATGAGCAGTTCTTC	CSVPTSGRFYNEQFF
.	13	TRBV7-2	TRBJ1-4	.	TGTGCCAGCAGCGTCAACAGGAATGAAAAACTGTTTTTT	CASSVNRNEKLFF
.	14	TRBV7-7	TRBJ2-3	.	TGTGCTAGCAGCTCAAGCGGAGGCACAGATACGCAGTATTTT	CASSSSGGTDTQYF
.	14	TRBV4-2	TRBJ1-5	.	TGTGCCAGCAGCTTGTTCGGCCCAAATCAGCCCCAGCATTTT	CASSLFGPNQPQHF
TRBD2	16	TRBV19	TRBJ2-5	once	TGTGCCAGTAGTATGGGGACTAGCGGGAGGGGAGAGACCCAGTACTTC	CASSMGTSGRGETQYF
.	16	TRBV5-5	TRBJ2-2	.	TGTGCCAGCAGCTTGGCCGGGACGACAAGCACCGGGGAGCTGTTTTTT	CASSLAGTTSTGELFF
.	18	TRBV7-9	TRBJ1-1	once	TGTGCCAGCAGCTTATTAGGCCTCAAAAAAACACTGAACGCCGAAGCTTTCTTT	CASSLLGLKKTLNAEAFF
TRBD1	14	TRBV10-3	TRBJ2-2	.	TGTGCCATCAGCACGGGACAGCAGACAGGGGAGCTGTTTTTT	CAISTGQQTGELFF
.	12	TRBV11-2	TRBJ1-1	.	TGTGCCAGCAGCTTACTACACACTGAAGCTTTCTTT	CASSLLHTEAFF
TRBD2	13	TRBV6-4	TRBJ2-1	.	TGTGCCAGCAGTGGGGAGGCTAGCGGTGAGCAGTTCTTC	CASSGEASGEQFF
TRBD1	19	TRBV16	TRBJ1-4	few	TGTGCCAGCAGCCCATTATTCCCCGGACAGGGAGAAGCTAATGAAAAACTGTTTTTT	CASSPLFPGQGEANEKLFF
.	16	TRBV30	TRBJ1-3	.	TGTGCCTGGAGTGGCCGCCAACAGGGCCTTGGAAACACCATATATTTT	CAWSGRQQGLGNTIYF
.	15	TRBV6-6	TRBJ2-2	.	TGTGCCAGCAGTGCACGGACGGGTGACACCGGGGAGCTGTTTTTT	CASSARTGDTGELFF
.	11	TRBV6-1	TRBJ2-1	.	TGTGCCAGCAGTGAAAGGGCGGAGCAGTTCTTC	CASSERAEQFF
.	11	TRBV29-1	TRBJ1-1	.	TGCAGCGTTGAGGAGGGAGCTGAAGCTTTCTTT	CSVEEGAEAFF
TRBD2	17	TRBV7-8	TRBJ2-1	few	TGTGCCAGCAGCCCCGTCCTACCGCGGGAGTACTACAATGAGCAGTTCTTC	CASSPVLPREYYNEQFF
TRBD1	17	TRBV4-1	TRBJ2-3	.	TGCGCCAGCAGCCAAGTGAACAGGGGGTCATTCACAGATACGCAGTATTTT	CASSQVNRGSFTDTQYF
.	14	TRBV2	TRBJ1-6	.	TGTGCCAGCAGTGACGTGGTCGGGACACCGCCGCTGCACTTT	CASSDVVGTPPLHF
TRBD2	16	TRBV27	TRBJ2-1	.	TGTGCCAGCAGTTTTGTAGCGGGAGCTATCTACAATGAGCAGTTCTTC	CASSFVAGAIYNEQFF
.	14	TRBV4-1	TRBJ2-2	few	TGCGCCAGCAGCCAAGGCTACTACACCGGGGAGCTGTTTTTT	CASSQGYYTGELFF
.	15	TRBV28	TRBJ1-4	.	TGTGCCAGCAGATCCCCGGGGCTGAAACATGAAAAACTGTTTTTT	CASRSPGLKHEKLFF
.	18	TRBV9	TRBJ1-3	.	TGTGCCAGCAGCGTAGACGACGGGGCAGTACGCTCTGGAAACACCATATATTTT	CASSVDDGAVRSGNTIYF
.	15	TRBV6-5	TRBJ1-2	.	TGTGCCAGCAGTTACTCCCGACAGCCCTCCTATGGCTACACCTTC	CASSYSRQPSYGYTF
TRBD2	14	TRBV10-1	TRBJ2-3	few	TGCGCCAGCAGTGTCCTCGGACTAGGAGATACGCAGTATTTT	CASSVLGLGDTQYF
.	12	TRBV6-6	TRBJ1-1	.	TGTGCCAGCACTCGACTAAACACTGAAGCTTTCTTT	CASTRLNTEAFF
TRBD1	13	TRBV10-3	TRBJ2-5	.	TGTGCCATCAGGATACAGGGGGCAGAGACCCAGTACTTC	CAIRIQGAETQYF
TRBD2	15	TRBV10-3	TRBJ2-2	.	TGTGCCATCAGTGATAGCGGGAGGGCCGGCGGGGAGCTGTTTTTT	CAISDSGRAGGELFF
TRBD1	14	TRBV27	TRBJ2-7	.	TGTGCCAGCAGTTCCGGGACAGGGGGCTACGAGCAGTACTTC	CASSSGTGGYEQYF
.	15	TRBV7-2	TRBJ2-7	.	TGTGCCAGCAGCTTAGGTTCGAACGGAATCTACGAGCAGTACTTC	CASSLGSNGIYEQYF
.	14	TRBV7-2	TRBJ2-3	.	TGTGCCAGCAGATTGGACCGACGCACAGATACGCAGTATTTT	CASRLDRRTDTQYF